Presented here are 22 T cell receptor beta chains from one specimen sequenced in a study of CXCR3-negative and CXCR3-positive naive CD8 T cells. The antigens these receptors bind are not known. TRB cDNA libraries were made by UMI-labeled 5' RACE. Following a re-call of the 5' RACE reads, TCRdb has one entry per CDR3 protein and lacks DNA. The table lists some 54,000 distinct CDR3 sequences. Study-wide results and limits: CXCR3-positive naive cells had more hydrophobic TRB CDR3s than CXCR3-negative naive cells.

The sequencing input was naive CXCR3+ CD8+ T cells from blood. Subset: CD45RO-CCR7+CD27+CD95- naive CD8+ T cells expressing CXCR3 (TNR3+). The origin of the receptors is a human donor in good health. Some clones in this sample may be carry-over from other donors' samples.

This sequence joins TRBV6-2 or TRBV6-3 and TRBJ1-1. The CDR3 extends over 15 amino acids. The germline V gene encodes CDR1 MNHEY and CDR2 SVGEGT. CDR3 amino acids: CASSYSAGSGAEAFF.

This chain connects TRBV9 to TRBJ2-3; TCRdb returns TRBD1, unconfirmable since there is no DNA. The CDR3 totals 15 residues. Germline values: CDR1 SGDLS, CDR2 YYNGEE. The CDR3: CASSVAGGQADTQYF. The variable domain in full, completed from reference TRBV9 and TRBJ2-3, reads DSGVTQTPKHLITATGQRVTLRCSPRSGDLSVYWYQQSLDQGLQFLIQYYNGEERAKGNILERFSAQQFPDLHSELNLSSLELGDSALYFCASSVAGGQADTQYFGPGTRLTVL.

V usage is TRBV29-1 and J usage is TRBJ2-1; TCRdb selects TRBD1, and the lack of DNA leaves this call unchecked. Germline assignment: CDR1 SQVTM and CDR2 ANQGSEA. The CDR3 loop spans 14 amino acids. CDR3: CSVRGQGSYNEQFF.

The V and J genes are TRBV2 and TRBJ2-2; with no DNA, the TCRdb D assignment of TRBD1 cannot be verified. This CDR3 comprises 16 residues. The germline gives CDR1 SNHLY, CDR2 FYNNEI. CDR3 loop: CASSDGTVGNTGELFF.

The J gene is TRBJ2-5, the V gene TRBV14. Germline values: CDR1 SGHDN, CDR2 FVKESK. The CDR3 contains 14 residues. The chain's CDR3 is CASSRWAYQETQYF.

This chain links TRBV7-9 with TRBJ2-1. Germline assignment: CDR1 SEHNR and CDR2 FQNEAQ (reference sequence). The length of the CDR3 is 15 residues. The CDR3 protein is CASSFGQRLYNEQFF.

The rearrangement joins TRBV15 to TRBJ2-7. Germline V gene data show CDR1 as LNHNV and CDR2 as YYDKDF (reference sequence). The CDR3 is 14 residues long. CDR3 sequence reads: CATSRDGSAYEQYF.

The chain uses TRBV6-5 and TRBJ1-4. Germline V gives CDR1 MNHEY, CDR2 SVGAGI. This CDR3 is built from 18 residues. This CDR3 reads CASSYSISAGQDYEKLFF.

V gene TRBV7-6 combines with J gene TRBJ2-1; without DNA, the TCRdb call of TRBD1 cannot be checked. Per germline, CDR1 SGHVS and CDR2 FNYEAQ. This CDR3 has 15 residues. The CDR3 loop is CASTDGDSPLNEQFF.

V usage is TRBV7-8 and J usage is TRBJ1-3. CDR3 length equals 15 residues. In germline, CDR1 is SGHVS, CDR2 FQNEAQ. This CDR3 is CASSLGLSSGNTIYF.

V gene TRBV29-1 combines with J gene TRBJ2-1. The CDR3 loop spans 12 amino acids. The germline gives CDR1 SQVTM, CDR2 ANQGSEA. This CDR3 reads CSVEGRVTQLFF.

The CDR3 loop is CASGWPDRVSYEQYF. The chain employs TRBV12-5 and TRBJ2-7; the TCRdb D gene call, TRBD1, has no DNA to confirm it. The germline CDR1 and CDR2 sequences are LGHNT and FRNRAP. This CDR3 comprises 15 residues. The whole variable domain, remainder taken from reference TRBV12-5 and TRBJ2-7, is DARVTQTPRHKVTEMGQEVTMRCQPILGHNTVFWYRQTMMQGLELLAYFRNRAPLDDSGMPKDRFSAEMPDATLATLKIQPSEPRDSAVYFCASGWPDRVSYEQYFGPGTRLTVT.

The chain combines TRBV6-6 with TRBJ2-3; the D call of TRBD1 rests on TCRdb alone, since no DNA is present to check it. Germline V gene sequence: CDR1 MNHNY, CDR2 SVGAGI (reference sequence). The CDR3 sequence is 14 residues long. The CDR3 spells CASSPGPIVDTQYF.

The CDR3 region is CSVTYRDQYNEQFF. J is TRBJ2-1 and V is TRBV29-1; TCRdb proposes TRBD1, but this gene call is untestable without DNA. The CDR3 is 14 residues long. Germline V lookup: CDR1 SQVTM, CDR2 ANQGSEA.

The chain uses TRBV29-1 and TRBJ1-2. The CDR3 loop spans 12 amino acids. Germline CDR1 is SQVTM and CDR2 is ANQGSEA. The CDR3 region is CSVEGLNYGYTF.

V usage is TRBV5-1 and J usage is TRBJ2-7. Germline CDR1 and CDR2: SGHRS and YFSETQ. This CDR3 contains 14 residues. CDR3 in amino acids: CASSVDSPVLEQYF.

CDR3 sequence reads: CANPGGDRGNTDTQYF. This chain connects TRBV2 to TRBJ2-3; without DNA, the TCRdb call of TRBD1 cannot be checked. Germline V gene sequence: CDR1 SNHLY, CDR2 FYNNEI. The CDR3 is made up of 16 amino acids.

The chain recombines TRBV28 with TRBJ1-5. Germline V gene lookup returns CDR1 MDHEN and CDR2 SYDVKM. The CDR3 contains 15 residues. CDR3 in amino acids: CAGSLVPDGNQPQHF. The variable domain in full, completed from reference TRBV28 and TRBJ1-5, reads DVKVTQSSRYLVKRTGEKVFLECVQDMDHENMFWYRQDPGLGLRLIYFSYDVKMKEKGDIPEGYSVSREKKERFSLILESASTNQTSMYLCAGSLVPDGNQPQHFGDGTRLSIL.

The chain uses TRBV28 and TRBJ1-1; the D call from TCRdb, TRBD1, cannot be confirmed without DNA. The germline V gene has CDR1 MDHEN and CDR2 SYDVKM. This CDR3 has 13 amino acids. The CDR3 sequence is CAIRMGASTEAFF.

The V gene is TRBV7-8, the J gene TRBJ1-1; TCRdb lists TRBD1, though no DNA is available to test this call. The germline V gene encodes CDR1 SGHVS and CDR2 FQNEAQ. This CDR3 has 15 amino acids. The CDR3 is CASSLRTGDETEAFF.

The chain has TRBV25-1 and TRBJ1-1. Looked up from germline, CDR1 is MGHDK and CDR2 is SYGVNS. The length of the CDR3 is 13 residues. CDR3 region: CASSAESGFEAFF.

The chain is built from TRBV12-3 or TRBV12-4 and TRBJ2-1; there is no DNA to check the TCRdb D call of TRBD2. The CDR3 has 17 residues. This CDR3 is CASSSRSGASSYNEQFF.